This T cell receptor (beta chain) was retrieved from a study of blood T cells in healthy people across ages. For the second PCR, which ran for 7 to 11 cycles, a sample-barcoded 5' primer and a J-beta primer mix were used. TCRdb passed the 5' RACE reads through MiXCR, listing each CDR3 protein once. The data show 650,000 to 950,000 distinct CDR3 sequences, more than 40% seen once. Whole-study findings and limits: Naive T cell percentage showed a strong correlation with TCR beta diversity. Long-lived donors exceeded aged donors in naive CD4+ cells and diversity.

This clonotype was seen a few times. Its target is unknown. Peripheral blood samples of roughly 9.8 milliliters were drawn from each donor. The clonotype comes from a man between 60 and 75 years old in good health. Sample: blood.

This CDR3 reads CASSPRSPADTQYF. CDR3 in DNA: TGTGCCAGCAGCCCTCGGAGTCCGGCAGATACGCAGTATTTT. The V and J genes are TRBV7-9 and TRBJ2-3; D gene ambiguous. Trimming pared 5 bases from V and 4 bases from J, leaving 13 bases between. Germline V lookup: CDR1 SEHNR, CDR2 FQNEAQ (reference sequence). This CDR3 comprises 14 residues.